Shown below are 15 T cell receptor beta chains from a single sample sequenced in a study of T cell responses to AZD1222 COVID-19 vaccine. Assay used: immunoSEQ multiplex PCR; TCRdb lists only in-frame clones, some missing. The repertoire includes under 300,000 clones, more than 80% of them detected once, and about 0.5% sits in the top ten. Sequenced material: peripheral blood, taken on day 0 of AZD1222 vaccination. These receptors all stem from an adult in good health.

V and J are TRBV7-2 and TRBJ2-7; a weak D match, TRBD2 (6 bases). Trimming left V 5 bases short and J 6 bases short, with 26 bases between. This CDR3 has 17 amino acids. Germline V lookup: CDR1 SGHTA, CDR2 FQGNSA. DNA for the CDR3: TGTGCCAGCAGCCCTGGGCCCTCTAGCGTCAGAGAGGTCGAGCAGTACTTC. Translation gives CASSPGPSSVREVEQYF.

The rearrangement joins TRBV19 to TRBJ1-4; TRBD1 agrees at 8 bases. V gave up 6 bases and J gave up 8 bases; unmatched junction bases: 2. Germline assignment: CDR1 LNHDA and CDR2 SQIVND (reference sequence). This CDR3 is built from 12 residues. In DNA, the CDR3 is TGTGCCAGTAGGGACAGGGAAGAAAAACTGTTTTTT. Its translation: CASRDREEKLFF.

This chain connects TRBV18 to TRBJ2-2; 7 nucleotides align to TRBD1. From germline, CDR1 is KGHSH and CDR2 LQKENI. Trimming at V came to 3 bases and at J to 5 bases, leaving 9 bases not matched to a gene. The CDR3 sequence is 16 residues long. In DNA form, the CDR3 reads TGTGCCAGCTCACCGACACAGGGGTTAAGTACCGGGGAGCTGTTTTTT. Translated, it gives CASSPTQGLSTGELFF. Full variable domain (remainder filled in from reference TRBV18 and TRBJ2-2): NAGVMQNPRHLVRRRGQEARLRCSPMKGHSHVYWYRQLPEEGLKFMVYLQKENIIDESGMPKERFSAEFPKEGPSILRIQQVVRGDSAAYFCASSPTQGLSTGELFFGEGSRLTVL.

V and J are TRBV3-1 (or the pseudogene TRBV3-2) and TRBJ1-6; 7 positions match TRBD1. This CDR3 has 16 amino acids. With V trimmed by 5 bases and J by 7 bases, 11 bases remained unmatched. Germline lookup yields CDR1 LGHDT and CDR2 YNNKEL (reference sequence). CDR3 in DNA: TGTGCCAGCAGCAGCCTCGGGACAGCCCGCAATTCACCCCTCCACTTT. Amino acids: CASSSLGTARNSPLHF.

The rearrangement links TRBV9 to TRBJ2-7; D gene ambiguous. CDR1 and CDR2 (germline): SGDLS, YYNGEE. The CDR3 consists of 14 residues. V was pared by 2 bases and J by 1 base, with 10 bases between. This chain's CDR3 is CASSVSSGSYEQYF. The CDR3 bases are TGTGCCAGCAGCGTTTCGTCTGGATCCTACGAGCAGTACTTC. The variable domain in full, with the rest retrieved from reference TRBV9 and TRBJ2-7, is DSGVTQTPKHLITATGQRVTLRCSPRSGDLSVYWYQQSLDQGLQFLIQYYNGEERAKGNILERFSAQQFPDLHSELNLSSLELGDSALYFCASSVSSGSYEQYFGPGTRLTVT.

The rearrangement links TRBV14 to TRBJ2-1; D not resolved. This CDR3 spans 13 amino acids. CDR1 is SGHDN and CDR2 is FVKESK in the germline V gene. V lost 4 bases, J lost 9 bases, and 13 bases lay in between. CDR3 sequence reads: CASSPRTFGEQFF. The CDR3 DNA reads TGTGCCAGCAGCCCCCGGACCTTTGGTGAGCAGTTCTTC.

CDR3 protein: CASTPLSWTPGTGELFF. The CDR3 region has the DNA TGTGCCAGCACCCCCCTTTCGTGGACCCCGGGCACCGGGGAGCTGTTTTTT. The chain is built from TRBV27 and TRBJ2-2; D is uncertain. Germline assignment: CDR1 MNHEY and CDR2 SMNVEV (reference sequence). V was clipped by 7 bases and J by 4 bases, with 22 bases between them. This CDR3 is 17 amino acids long.

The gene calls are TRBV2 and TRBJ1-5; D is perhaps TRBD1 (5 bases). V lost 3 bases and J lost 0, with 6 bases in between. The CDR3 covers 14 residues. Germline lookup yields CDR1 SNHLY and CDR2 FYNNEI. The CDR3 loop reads CASSEGGSNQPQHF. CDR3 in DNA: TGTGCCAGCAGTGAGGGGGGTAGCAATCAGCCCCAGCATTTT.

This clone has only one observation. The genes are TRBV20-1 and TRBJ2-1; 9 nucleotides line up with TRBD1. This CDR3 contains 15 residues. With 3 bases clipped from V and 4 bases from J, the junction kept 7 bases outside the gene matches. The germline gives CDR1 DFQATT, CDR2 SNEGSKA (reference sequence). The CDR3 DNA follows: TGCAGTGCTAGTTACAGGGGGCTTCAGTACAATGAGCAGTTCTTC. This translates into CSASYRGLQYNEQFF.

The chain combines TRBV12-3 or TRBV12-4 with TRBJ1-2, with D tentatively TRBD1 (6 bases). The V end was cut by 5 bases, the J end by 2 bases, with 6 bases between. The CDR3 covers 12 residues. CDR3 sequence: CASSQGNYGYTF. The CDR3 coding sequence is TGTGCCAGCAGTCAGGGGAACTATGGCTACACCTTC.

The CDR3 DNA is TGCAGCGTTGTGGTGGGGAGGGGCTCTGGAAACACCATATATTTT. Residues: CSVVVGRGSGNTIYF. The V and J genes are TRBV29-1 and TRBJ1-3; tentatively, D is TRBD1 (5 bases). Trimming stripped 4 bases from V and 0 bases from J, with 13 bases between. Per germline, CDR1 SQVTM and CDR2 ANQGSEA. This CDR3 has 15 residues. Combining the CDR3 with reference TRBV29-1 and TRBJ1-3 gives the whole variable domain SAVISQKPSRDICQRGTSLTIQCQVDSQVTMMFWYRQQPGQSLTLIATANQGSEATYESGFVIDKFPISRPNLTFSTLTVSNMSPEDSSIYLCSVVVGRGSGNTIYFGEGSWLTVV.

The CDR3 DNA is TGTGCCACCAGCTTACGACTAGCGATAAACACCGGGGAGCTGTTTTTT. This sequence encodes CATSLRLAINTGELFF. The chain carries TRBV15 and TRBJ2-2; 8 bases line up with TRBD2. V trimming: 5 bases; J trimming: 2 bases; junction bases outside the gene matches: 7. The germline V gene encodes CDR1 LNHNV and CDR2 YYDKDF (reference sequence). This CDR3 has 16 amino acids.

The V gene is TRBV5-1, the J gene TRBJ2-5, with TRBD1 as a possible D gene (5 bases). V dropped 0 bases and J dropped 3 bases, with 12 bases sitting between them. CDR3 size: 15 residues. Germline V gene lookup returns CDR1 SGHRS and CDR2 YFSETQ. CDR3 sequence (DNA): TGCGCCAGCAGCTTGGGCGGAAGGGGTGAAGAGACCCAGTACTTC. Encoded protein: CASSLGGRGEETQYF.

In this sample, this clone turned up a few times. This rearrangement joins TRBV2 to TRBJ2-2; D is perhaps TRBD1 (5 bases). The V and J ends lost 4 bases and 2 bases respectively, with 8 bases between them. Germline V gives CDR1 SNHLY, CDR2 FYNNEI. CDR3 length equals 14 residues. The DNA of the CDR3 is TGTGCCAGCAGTGGGCAGGGAAACACCGGGGAGCTGTTTTTT. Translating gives CASSGQGNTGELFF.

CDR3 protein: CASSLDRGSNEQFF. In nucleotides, the CDR3 is TGTGCCAGCAGCTTAGACAGGGGCTCTAATGAGCAGTTCTTC. The gene calls are TRBV7-2 and TRBJ2-1, with TRBD1 matching 7 bases. The germline V gene encodes CDR1 SGHTA and CDR2 FQGNSA. This CDR3 has 14 amino acids. Unmatched junction bases numbered 4, after V lost 1 base and J lost 7 bases.